This T cell receptor (beta chain) was documented in a study of shared clonotypes between healthy human individuals. Study conclusions and caveats: Since donors were few, the genetic and exposure-history diversity represented was limited.

The V and J ends lost 6 bases and 12 bases, in that order; junction bases with no gene match: 11. CDR1 is LNHDA, CDR2 SQIVND, per germline (reference sequence). This CDR3 is built from 14 residues. Only in-frame clones appear in the TCRdb table, and some are missing; sequencing was by immunoSEQ multiplex PCR. The sample shows 2,500,000 or so clones, 93% of them seen only once. For this clone: No antigen is known for it.

The TCR sequence derives from a man younger than 35 in good health. Some clones in this sample may be carry-over from other donors' samples. Sequences were obtained from naive CD4+ T cells from PBMCs. Subset denoted: CD45RA+ positively selected. The chain recombines TRBV19 with TRBJ1-4; 9 nucleotides align to TRBD1. In DNA form, the CDR3 reads TGTGCCAGTAGCCACAGGGGGCGGGGCAACGAACTGTTTTTT. Its protein is CASSHRGRGNELFF.